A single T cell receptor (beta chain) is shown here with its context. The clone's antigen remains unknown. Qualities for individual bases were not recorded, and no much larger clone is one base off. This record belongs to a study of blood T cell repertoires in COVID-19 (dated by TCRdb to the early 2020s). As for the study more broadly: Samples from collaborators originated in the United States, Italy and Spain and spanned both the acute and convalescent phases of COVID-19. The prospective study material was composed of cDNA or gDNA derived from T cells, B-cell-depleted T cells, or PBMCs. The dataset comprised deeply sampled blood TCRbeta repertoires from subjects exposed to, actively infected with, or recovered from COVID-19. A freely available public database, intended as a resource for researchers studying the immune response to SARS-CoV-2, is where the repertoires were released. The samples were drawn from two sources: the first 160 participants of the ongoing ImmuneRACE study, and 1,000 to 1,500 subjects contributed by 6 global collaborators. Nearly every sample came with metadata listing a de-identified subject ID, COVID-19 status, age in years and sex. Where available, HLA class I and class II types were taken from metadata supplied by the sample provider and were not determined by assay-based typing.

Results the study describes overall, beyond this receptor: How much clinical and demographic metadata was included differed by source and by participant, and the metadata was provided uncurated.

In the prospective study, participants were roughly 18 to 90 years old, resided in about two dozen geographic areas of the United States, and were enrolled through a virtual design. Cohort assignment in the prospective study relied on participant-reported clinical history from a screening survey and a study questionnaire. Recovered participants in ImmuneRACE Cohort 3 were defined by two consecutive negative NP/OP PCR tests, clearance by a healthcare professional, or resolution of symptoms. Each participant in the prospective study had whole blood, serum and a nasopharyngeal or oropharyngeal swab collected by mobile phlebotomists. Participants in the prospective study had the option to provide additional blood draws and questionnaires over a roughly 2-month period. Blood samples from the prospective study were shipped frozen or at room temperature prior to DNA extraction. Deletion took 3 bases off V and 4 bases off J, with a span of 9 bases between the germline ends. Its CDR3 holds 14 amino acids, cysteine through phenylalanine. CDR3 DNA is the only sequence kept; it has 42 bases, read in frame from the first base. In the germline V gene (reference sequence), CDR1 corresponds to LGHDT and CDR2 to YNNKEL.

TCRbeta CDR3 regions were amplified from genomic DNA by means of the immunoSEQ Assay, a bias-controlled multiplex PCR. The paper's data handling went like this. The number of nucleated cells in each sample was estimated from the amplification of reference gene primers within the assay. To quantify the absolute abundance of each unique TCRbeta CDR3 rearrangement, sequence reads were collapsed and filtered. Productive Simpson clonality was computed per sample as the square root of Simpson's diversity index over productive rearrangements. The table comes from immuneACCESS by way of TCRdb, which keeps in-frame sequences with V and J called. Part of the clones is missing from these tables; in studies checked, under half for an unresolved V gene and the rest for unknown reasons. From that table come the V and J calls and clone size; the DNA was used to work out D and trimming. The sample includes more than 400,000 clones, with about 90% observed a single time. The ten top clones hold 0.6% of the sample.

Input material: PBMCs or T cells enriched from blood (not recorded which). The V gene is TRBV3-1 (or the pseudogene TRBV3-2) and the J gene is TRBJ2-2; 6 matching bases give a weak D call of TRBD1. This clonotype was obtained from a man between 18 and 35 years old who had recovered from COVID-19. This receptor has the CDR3 CASSQRGFTGELFF. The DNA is TGTGCCAGCAGCCAGAGGGGGTTCACCGGGGAGCTGTTTTTT.